Below are 3 T cell receptor beta chains sequenced from a single sample in a study of CD8 T cells in ankylosing spondylitis. MiXCR, run by TCRdb on the 5' RACE reads, gives a single entry per CDR3 protein. The data contain approximately 540,000 distinct CDR3 sequences, roughly an eighth of them singletons. Study-wide points: Made up of fewer than 10 highly homologous variants, a TCR beta motif appeared characteristic of ankylosing spondylitis blood.

Their antigens remain unidentified. Sequencing was done on a sample of blood, either unsorted or a sorted T cell fraction (not recorded which). The receptor set was obtained from a male donor with ankylosing spondylitis.

This clonotype was observed a handful of times. The chain recombines TRBV10-3 with TRBJ2-7; D perhaps matches TRBD2 (6 bases). V was trimmed by 2 bases and J by 2 bases, leaving 10 bases between them. Germline values: CDR1 ENHRY, CDR2 SYGVKD. The CDR3 sequence is 14 residues long. Here the CDR3 DNA reads TGTGCCATCAGTGAGGGACTACCAACCTACGAGCAGTACGTC. It translates to CAISEGLPTYEQYV.

The chain employs TRBV5-1 and TRBJ2-1, with TRBD2 identical over 8 bases. This CDR3 has 15 amino acids. V gave up 2 bases and J gave up 9 bases; unmatched junction bases: 10. Germline-derived CDR1 and CDR2 are SGHRS and YFSETQ. CDR3 region: CASSLRLAGTGEQFF. The CDR3 nucleotides are TGCGCCAGCAGCTTAAGGCTAGCGGGTACGGGTGAGCAGTTCTTC.

There are many counts of this clonotype. The chain recombines TRBV20-1 with TRBJ2-1; 9 bases agree with TRBD2. CDR1 is DFQATT, CDR2 SNEGSKA, per germline (reference sequence). This CDR3 spans 14 amino acids. With V trimmed by 0 bases and J by 10 bases, 7 bases remained unmatched. CDR3 in amino acids: CSARDWASGTEQFF. The CDR3 DNA reads TGCAGTGCTAGAGATTGGGCTAGCGGGACCGAGCAGTTCTTC.